Each of the 2 T cell receptor beta chains below was sequenced from the same sample in a study of CD8+ T cells in alopecia areata. After isolation, RNA underwent reverse transcription to generate cDNA as the sequencing template. Clones were sequenced by immunoSEQ multiplex PCR, and TCRdb holds only the in-frame ones, with some missing. In the table there are 110,000 to 150,000 clones, around 50% of which are singletons. Source: CD4+ T cells sorted from blood, taken at week 0. The receptor source for this set is a human donor with alopecia areata.

The chain combines TRBV4-3 with TRBJ2-6, with D unclear. Trimming shortened V by 1 base and J by 4 bases, and 11 bases separated the two germline ends. There are 16 residues in the CDR3. Germline CDR1 LGHNA, CDR2 YSLEER. The CDR3 loop is CASSQGESSGANVLTF. The CDR3, as DNA: TGCGCCAGCAGCCAAGGCGAGTCAAGCGGGGCCAACGTCCTGACTTTC.

CDR3 loop: CASSQEIWYEQYF. CDR3 bases: TGTGCCAGCAGCCAAGAAATTTGGTACGAGCAGTACTTC. J is TRBJ2-7 and V is TRBV4-2, with D unresolved. The ends were cut back, 0 bases at V and 4 bases at J, with 7 bases in the middle. The CDR3 is 13 residues long. CDR1 LGHNA and CDR2 YNFKEQ come from the germline V gene.